These 14 T cell receptor beta chains share one sample of origin, sequenced in a study of T cell clusters in autoimmune cytopenias. Some 38,000 genome equivalents of blood DNA were amplified for TRB. TRB rearrangements were amplified by touch-down multiplex PCR with mixed TRB-A/B primers. No DNA is given; TCRdb re-called the multiplex PCR reads and lists each CDR3 protein once. The sample totals over 2,500 distinct CDR3 sequences. Input material: peripheral blood. The source of these receptors is a human donor with an autoimmune cytopenia or autoimmune hepatitis (not recorded which).

According to its frequency, this clonotype is medium-sized. The rearrangement uses TRBV29-1 and TRBJ1-3. From germline, CDR1 is SQVTM and CDR2 ANQGSEA. The CDR3 length is 13 residues. CDR3 region: CSVEDQTGNTIYF.

This clonotype is called medium-sized based on its frequency. The V and J genes are TRBV30 and TRBJ1-2; TCRdb selects TRBD1, and the lack of DNA leaves this call unchecked. From germline, CDR1 is GTSNPN and CDR2 SVGIG (reference sequence). The CDR3 has 15 amino acids. CDR3: CAWSEWTGSFDGYTF.

This clonotype shows up as medium-sized by frequency. The gene calls are TRBV18 and TRBJ1-6. The CDR3 is made up of 16 amino acids. CDR1 and CDR2 from the germline V gene are KGHSH and LQKENI. CDR3 in amino acids: CASSPSPSSYNSPLHF.

Judged by frequency, this clonotype is medium-sized (0.01 to 0.1%). The rearrangement links TRBV18 to TRBJ1-2. The germline V gene encodes CDR1 KGHSH and CDR2 LQKENI. This CDR3 is built from 12 residues. The CDR3 here is CASSPTDYGYTF.

This clonotype is called medium-sized based on its frequency. The chain employs TRBV18 and TRBJ2-1; TCRdb gives TRBD2 as the D gene, but with no DNA this cannot be confirmed. This CDR3 has 16 residues. CDR1 is KGHSH, CDR2 LQKENI, per germline. The CDR3: CASSPQGSFSYNEQFF.

This clonotype is labeled medium-sized based on frequency. This sequence joins TRBV12-3 or TRBV12-4 and TRBJ1-5. The CDR3 has 16 residues. CDR3: CASSLARDRGNQPQHF.

This clonotype counts as medium-sized by frequency. The chain couples TRBV30 to TRBJ1-3. CDR1 and CDR2 (germline): GTSNPN, SVGIG (reference sequence). This CDR3 has 12 residues. Here the CDR3 reads CAWKRSGNTIYF. Filled out from reference TRBV30 and TRBJ1-3, the complete variable domain reads SQTIHQWPATLVQPVGSPLSLECTVEGTSNPNLYWYRQAAGRGLQLLFYSVGIGQISSEVPQNLSASRPQDRQFILSSKKLLLSDSGFYLCAWKRSGNTIYFGEGSWLTVV.

This clonotype is called medium-sized (0.01 to 0.1%) based on its frequency. This chain uses TRBV5-5 with TRBJ2-5; no DNA is available, so the TRBD1 call from TCRdb remains unchecked. CDR1 is SGHKS, CDR2 YYEKEE, per germline (reference sequence). This CDR3 contains 14 residues. CDR3 loop: CASSPGAGKETQYF.

This chain uses TRBV5-1 with TRBJ1-1; TCRdb's D call of TRBD1 is untestable without DNA. Germline V gene data show CDR1 as SGHRS and CDR2 as YFSETQ. This CDR3 region has 12 residues. The CDR3 sequence: CASSPGTGGAFF.

Measured by frequency, this clonotype is medium-sized. The chain uses TRBV10-3 and TRBJ2-7; TCRdb selects TRBD2, and the lack of DNA leaves this call unchecked. CDR1 ENHRY and CDR2 SYGVKD come from the germline V gene. CDR3 length equals 11 residues. CDR3: CATGSGYEQYF.

This clonotype is labeled medium-sized based on frequency. The CDR3 here is CAWSIDINTEAFF. This chain connects TRBV30 to TRBJ1-1. The CDR3 totals 13 residues. Germline V lookup: CDR1 GTSNPN, CDR2 SVGIG (reference sequence). Filled out from reference TRBV30 and TRBJ1-1, the complete variable domain reads SQTIHQWPATLVQPVGSPLSLECTVEGTSNPNLYWYRQAAGRGLQLLFYSVGIGQISSEVPQNLSASRPQDRQFILSSKKLLLSDSGFYLCAWSIDINTEAFFGQGTRLTVV.

In terms of frequency, this clonotype is medium-sized. The rearrangement links TRBV6-5 to TRBJ1-2; TCRdb reports TRBD1, a call that lacks DNA to check it against. CDR1 and CDR2 from the germline V gene are MNHEY and SVGAGI. CDR3 length: 14 amino acids. The CDR3 loop is CASTRLDRGHGYTF.

By frequency, this clonotype registers medium-sized (0.01 to 0.1%). The rearrangement joins TRBV10-3 to TRBJ2-5; TCRdb selects TRBD2, and the lack of DNA leaves this call unchecked. This CDR3 is built from 18 residues. Per germline, CDR1 ENHRY and CDR2 SYGVKD. CDR3 protein: CAISDLPWTSGGEETQYF.

The V call is TRBV12-3 or TRBV12-4, the J call TRBJ1-2; with no DNA, the TCRdb D assignment of TRBD1 cannot be verified. There are 14 residues in the CDR3. This chain's CDR3 is CASRRQGGNYGYTF.